This TCR beta chain was identified in a study of cytomegalovirus exposure and HLA in healthy donors. CDR3 length: 13 amino acids. The germline V gene has CDR1 SGHRS and CDR2 YFSETQ. Trimming left V 3 bases short and J 3 bases short, with 9 bases between. PCR was performed using 60 Vbeta and 13 Jbeta primers. Data came from immunoSEQ multiplex PCR; TCRdb stores just in-frame clones and leaves some out. The data show over 120,000 clones, 75% seen once. This TCR derives from a man aged 25 to 40 in good health and CMV-seronegative. The chain carries TRBV5-1 and TRBJ1-1; D is undetermined. The sample was PBMCs. CDR3 region: CASSSGGDTEAFF. The CDR3 bases are TGCGCCAGCAGCTCCGGAGGCGACACTGAAGCTTTCTTT.